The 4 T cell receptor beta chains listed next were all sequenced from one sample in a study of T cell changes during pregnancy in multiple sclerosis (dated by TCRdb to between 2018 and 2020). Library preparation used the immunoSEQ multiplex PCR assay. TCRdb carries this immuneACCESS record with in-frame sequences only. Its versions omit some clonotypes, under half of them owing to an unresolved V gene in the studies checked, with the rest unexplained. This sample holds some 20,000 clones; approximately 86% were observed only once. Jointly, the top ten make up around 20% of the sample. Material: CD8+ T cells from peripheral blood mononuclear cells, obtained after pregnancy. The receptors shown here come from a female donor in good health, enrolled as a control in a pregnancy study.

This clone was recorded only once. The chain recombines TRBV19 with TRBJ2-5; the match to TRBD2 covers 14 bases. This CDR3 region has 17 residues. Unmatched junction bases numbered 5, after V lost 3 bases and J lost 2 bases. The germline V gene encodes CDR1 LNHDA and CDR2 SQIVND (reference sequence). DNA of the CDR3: TGTGCCAGTAGTATTGGGGGACTAGCGGGGGTTCAAGAGACCCAGTACTTC. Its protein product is CASSIGGLAGVQETQYF.

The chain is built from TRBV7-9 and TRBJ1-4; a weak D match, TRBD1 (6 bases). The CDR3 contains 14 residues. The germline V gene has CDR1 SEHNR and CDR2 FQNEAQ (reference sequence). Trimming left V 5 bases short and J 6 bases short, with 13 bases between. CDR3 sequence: CASSDRDIDEKLFF. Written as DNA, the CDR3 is TGTGCCAGCAGCGATCGGGACATAGATGAAAAACTGTTTTTT.

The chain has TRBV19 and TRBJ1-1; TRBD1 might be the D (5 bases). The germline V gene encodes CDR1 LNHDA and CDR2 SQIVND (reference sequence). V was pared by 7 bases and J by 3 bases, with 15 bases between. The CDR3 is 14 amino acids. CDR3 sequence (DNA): TGTGCCAGTACCCCTGGGGGGTCGTACACTGAAGCTTTCTTT. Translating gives CASTPGGSYTEAFF.

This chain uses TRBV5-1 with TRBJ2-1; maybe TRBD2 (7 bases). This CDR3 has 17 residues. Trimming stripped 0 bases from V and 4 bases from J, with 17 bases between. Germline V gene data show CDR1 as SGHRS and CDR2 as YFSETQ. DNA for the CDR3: TGCGCCAGCAGCTTGGCCACGGGGGGCGGAACATACAATGAGCAGTTCTTC. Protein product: CASSLATGGGTYNEQFF.